The source of this TCR beta chain is a study of cytomegalovirus exposure and HLA in healthy donors. The V gene lost 1 base and the J gene lost 10 bases, with 14 bases spanning the gap. Germline V gene data show CDR1 as MGHRA and CDR2 as YSYEKL. The CDR3 has 15 residues. The PCR ran on 60 Vbeta and 13 Jbeta primers. Only in-frame clones appear in the TCRdb table, and some are missing; sequencing was by immunoSEQ multiplex PCR. Found here are about 190,000 clones, just under 75% of them singletons; the top ten hold approximately 2.8%. This clonotype originated in a woman aged 25 to 45 in good health and CMV-seropositive. The chain carries TRBV4-1 and TRBJ1-6; D uncertain. Sequenced material: PBMCs. CDR3 in amino acids: CASSQGGGRRSPLHF. The CDR3 bases are TGCGCCAGCAGCCAAGGGGGAGGGCGTCGCTCACCCCTCCACTTT.